The 32 T cell receptor beta chains listed next were all sequenced from one sample in a study of early T cells in non-severe SARS-CoV-2 infection. TCRdb analysed the 5' RACE reads with MiXCR anew, one entry per CDR3 protein. The table lists roughly 51,000 distinct CDR3 sequences, under 7.5% of them singletons. Sequencing input: whole blood. These receptors all come from an adult who was a healthcare worker with PCR-confirmed SARS-CoV-2 infection or an uninfected control (not recorded which).

The chain carries TRBV29-1 and TRBJ1-5; the D is unclear. CDR3 length: 13 amino acids. From germline, CDR1 is SQVTM and CDR2 ANQGSEA. V was pared by 4 bases and J by 6 bases, with 13 bases between. CDR3 protein: CSVGFGLGQPQHF. The CDR3, as DNA: TGCAGCGTTGGTTTTGGGTTAGGTCAGCCCCAGCATTTT. The full variable domain, completed using reference TRBV29-1 and TRBJ1-5, is SAVISQKPSRDICQRGTSLTIQCQVDSQVTMMFWYRQQPGQSLTLIATANQGSEATYESGFVIDKFPISRPNLTFSTLTVSNMSPEDSSIYLCSVGFGLGQPQHFGDGTRLSIL.

The J gene is TRBJ2-3, the V gene TRBV19; TRBD1 aligns across 9 bases. The CDR3 runs 15 residues. The germline V gene has CDR1 LNHDA and CDR2 SQIVND (reference sequence). Trimming at V came to 6 bases and at J to 3 bases, leaving 7 bases not matched to a gene. In DNA form, the CDR3 reads TGTGCCAGTAGCCCGAGGGGACAGGGAACAGATACGCAGTATTTT. Amino acids: CASSPRGQGTDTQYF.

This clonotype has a count of ten or more. CDR3 bases: TGCAGCCCCAGCGTACCCCTCCACTTT. As protein: CSPSVPLHF. The chain uses TRBV29-1 and TRBJ1-6; no clear D gene. Germline V gives CDR1 SQVTM, CDR2 ANQGSEA. CDR3 size: 9 residues. The V end was cut by 8 bases, the J end by 12 bases, with 8 bases between. Full variable domain (rest looked up from reference TRBV29-1 and TRBJ1-6): SAVISQKPSRDICQRGTSLTIQCQVDSQVTMMFWYRQQPGQSLTLIATANQGSEATYESGFVIDKFPISRPNLTFSTLTVSNMSPEDSSIYLCSPSVPLHFGNGTRLTVT.

This clonotype appeared many times. The V and J genes are TRBV7-9 and TRBJ1-2; 8 bases map to TRBD1. The CDR3 totals 15 residues. V lost 5 bases, J lost 5 bases, and 10 bases stayed unmatched. CDR1 and CDR2 (germline): SEHNR, FQNEAQ (reference sequence). This CDR3 reads CASSLSTGVGYGYTF. CDR3 bases: TGTGCCAGCAGCCTCTCGACAGGGGTGGGTTATGGCTACACCTTC.

This clonotype has a handful of counts. The rearrangement joins TRBV12-3 or TRBV12-4 to TRBJ2-7, with TRBD1 as a possible D gene (5 bases). The CDR3 spans 14 residues. Trimming shortened V by 2 bases and J by 5 bases, and 13 bases separated the two germline ends. The CDR3 loop reads CASSLSSDNNEQYF. In nucleotides, the CDR3 is TGTGCCAGCAGTTTATCTTCGGACAATAACGAGCAGTACTTC.

This clonotype was counted ten times or more. The chain couples TRBV19 to TRBJ1-5, with D possibly TRBD1 on 5 matching bases. CDR3 length equals 15 residues. Germline V gives CDR1 LNHDA, CDR2 SQIVND (reference sequence). Trimming removed 7 bases from V and 0 bases from J, with 13 bases in between. CDR3 DNA: TGTGCCAGTACCCCCCCAGGGTATAGCAATCAGCCCCAGCATTTT. Translation: CASTPPGYSNQPQHF. The complete variable domain, with remaining parts taken from reference TRBV19 and TRBJ1-5, reads DGGITQSPKYLFRKEGQNVTLSCEQNLNHDAMYWYRQDPGQGLRLIYYSQIVNDFQKGDIAEGYSVSREKKESFPLTVTSAQKNPTAFYLCASTPPGYSNQPQHFGDGTRLSIL.

This clonotype appeared a few times. The V gene is TRBV7-9, the J gene TRBJ1-6, with 7 bases identical to TRBD1. V shed 3 bases, J shed 7 bases, and the junction held 9 bases outside the gene matches. Germline CDR1 SEHNR, CDR2 FQNEAQ (reference sequence). The CDR3 covers 16 residues. The CDR3 DNA reads TGTGCCAGCAGCTTCCCTCCGGGACAGCGGAATTCACCCCTCCACTTT. Protein sequence: CASSFPPGQRNSPLHF.

This clonotype has a count of ten or more. The chain recombines TRBV9 with TRBJ1-1; 7 bases match TRBD1. V shed 0 bases, J shed 5 bases, and the junction held 7 bases outside the gene matches. Germline loops: CDR1 SGDLS, CDR2 YYNGEE. The CDR3 is made up of 15 amino acids. CDR3 protein: CASSVVGQGGTEAFF. The CDR3 DNA follows: TGTGCCAGCAGCGTAGTTGGGCAGGGGGGAACTGAAGCTTTCTTT.

This clonotype showed up many times. This chain joins TRBV28 and TRBJ2-1, with D perhaps given as TRBD1 or TRBD2 (6 bases each). This CDR3 has 14 amino acids. Germline CDR1 and CDR2: MDHEN and SYDVKM. V lost 6 bases and J 5 bases, leaving 14 bases between the germline ends. Written as DNA, the CDR3 is TGTGCCAGCAGGGAGGGGACAACAAACAATGAGCAGTTCTTC. Its translation: CASREGTTNNEQFF.

CDR3 sequence: CASSLGTGAGGPYEQYF. Here the CDR3 DNA reads TGTGCCAGCAGCTTAGGTACCGGTGCGGGGGGGCCCTACGAGCAGTACTTC. The V and J genes are TRBV7-2 and TRBJ2-7; 9 bases fit TRBD2. The germline V gene has CDR1 SGHTA and CDR2 FQGNSA. The CDR3 extends over 17 amino acids. V lost 1 base and J lost 2; bases outside the gene matches: 9.

The chain recombines TRBV20-1 with TRBJ1-1; 9 bases match TRBD1. CDR1 is DFQATT, CDR2 SNEGSKA, per germline (reference sequence). The CDR3 covers 13 residues. Unmatched junction bases numbered 2, after V lost 5 bases and J lost 1 base. CDR3 DNA: TGCAGTGCTGAGGACAGGGGGAACACTGAAGCTTTCTTT. This gives the protein CSAEDRGNTEAFF.

This clonotype was observed many times. J is TRBJ1-2 and V is TRBV30; D is uncertain. V was trimmed by 0 bases and J by 7 bases, leaving 12 bases between them. The CDR3 spans 13 residues. Germline loops: CDR1 GTSNPN, CDR2 SVGIG (reference sequence). The CDR3 here is CAWSVPGVGGYTF. CDR3 nucleotide sequence: TGTGCCTGGAGTGTACCGGGAGTAGGTGGCTACACCTTC.

A few counts support this clonotype. The chain carries TRBV18 and TRBJ1-2, with no clear D. V lost 3 bases and J 8 bases, leaving 13 bases between the germline ends. CDR1 is KGHSH and CDR2 is LQKENI in the germline V gene. The CDR3 length is 13 residues. The DNA of the CDR3 is TGTGCCAGCTCACCTACCTATCCGGGGGGCTACACCTTC. Translated, it gives CASSPTYPGGYTF.

Ten or more counts support this clonotype. The rearrangement uses TRBV29-1 and TRBJ1-4, with D maybe TRBD1 (6 bases). Trimming shortened V by 5 bases and J by 7 bases, and 17 bases separated the two germline ends. Germline V CDR1 and CDR2: SQVTM, ANQGSEA. The CDR3 sequence is 14 residues long. The CDR3 DNA follows: TGCAGCGTTCTAACGGGGGGGGCCGGTGAAAAACTGTTTTTT. This encodes CSVLTGGAGEKLFF.

The chain combines TRBV28 with TRBJ2-5; either TRBD1 or TRBD2 may fit D (5 bases each). The CDR3 is made up of 15 amino acids. Germline V gene lookup returns CDR1 MDHEN and CDR2 SYDVKM. Trimming shortened V by 7 bases and J by 1 base, and 16 bases separated the two germline ends. The CDR3, as DNA: TGTGCCAGCACCAGCCGGGACGGACTCCAAGAGACCCAGTACTTC. Translated, it gives CASTSRDGLQETQYF.

This clonotype was observed many times. The gene calls are TRBV6-5 and TRBJ1-2, with D possibly being TRBD1 (6 bases). The CDR3 length is 14 residues. V was pared by 1 base and J by 7 bases, with 13 bases between. The germline V gene encodes CDR1 MNHEY and CDR2 SVGAGI. The CDR3 DNA follows: TGTGCCAGCAGTTACTTACCTGGGGGGCTTGGCTACACCTTC. Translating it yields CASSYLPGGLGYTF.

A note on this clonotype: A read error may explain this, as a much larger clone is one base away. V is TRBV5-1 and J is TRBJ2-3; D gene unclear. Germline V gene data show CDR1 as SGHRS and CDR2 as YFSETQ. The CDR3 spans 13 residues. The CDR3 loop is CAGSQMPPDTQYF. For the CDR3, the DNA is TGCGCCGGCAGCCAAATGCCTCCAGATACGCAGTATTTT.

This clonotype occurred many times. One end of the junction does not line up with germline, which may come from a read error. V and J are TRBV3-1 and TRBJ2-5, with 13 bases matching TRBD2. Germline V gene lookup returns CDR1 LGHDT and CDR2 YNNKEL (reference sequence). The CDR3 length is 13 residues. The CDR3 sequence is CASTGLAGDTRYF. Written as DNA, the CDR3 is TGTGCCAGCACCGGACTAGCGGGGGACACCCGGTACTTC.

This chain joins TRBV6-5 and TRBJ2-7; tentatively, D is TRBD1 (6 bases). The CDR3 extends over 16 amino acids. Germline V gives CDR1 MNHEY, CDR2 SVGAGI. The V gene lost 1 base and the J gene lost 4 bases, with 17 bases spanning the gap. The CDR3 reads CASSYFPGHRPYEQYF. The CDR3 DNA follows: TGTGCCAGCAGTTACTTTCCGGGACACCGTCCGTACGAGCAGTACTTC.

This chain links TRBV19 with TRBJ2-7, with D perhaps matching TRBD2 (5 bases). CDR3 length: 15 amino acids. Germline assignment: CDR1 LNHDA and CDR2 SQIVND (reference sequence). V lost 3 bases and J lost 0, with 12 bases in between. The CDR3 loop is CASSMRAVNSYEQYF. DNA of the CDR3: TGTGCCAGTAGTATGAGGGCTGTAAACTCCTACGAGCAGTACTTC.

This clonotype was counted between two and nine times. The V gene is TRBV6-6, the J gene TRBJ2-7; 7 nucleotides align to TRBD1. The germline V gene encodes CDR1 MNHNY and CDR2 SVGAGI (reference sequence). With V trimmed by 7 bases and J by 3 bases, 9 bases remained unmatched. The CDR3 contains 14 residues. The CDR3 reads CASNYPGQNYEQYF. CDR3 DNA sequence: TGTGCCAGCAACTACCCGGGACAGAACTACGAGCAGTACTTC.

This clonotype occurred a few times. The V call is TRBV11-1, the J call TRBJ2-2; D remains unclear. Germline CDR1 and CDR2: SGHAT and FQDESV (reference sequence). The CDR3 spans 14 residues. The V end was cut by 7 bases, the J end by 7 bases, with 16 bases between. CDR3 in amino acids: CASTHLGIGGELFF. Here the CDR3 DNA reads TGTGCCAGCACCCATTTAGGGATCGGCGGGGAGCTGTTTTTT.

This clonotype was seen at least ten times. The chain carries TRBV7-9 and TRBJ2-5; 8 bases align to TRBD2. The trim removed 2 bases at V and 5 bases at J, leaving 10 bases unmatched. The V gene's germline CDR1 is SEHNR and CDR2 FQNEAQ (reference sequence). The CDR3 is made up of 16 amino acids. The CDR3 reads CASSLKERGIRETQYF. The CDR3 DNA is TGTGCCAGCAGCTTAAAGGAGCGGGGGATCCGGGAGACCCAGTACTTC.

This clonotype was counted at least ten times. The chain links TRBV12-5 to TRBJ1-1; D gene ambiguous. The CDR3 is 16 residues long. V was trimmed by 1 base and J by 0 bases, leaving 12 bases between them. The germline V gene encodes CDR1 LGHNT and CDR2 FRNRAP. The CDR3 is CASGLDSPEMNTEAFF. In nucleotides, the CDR3 is TGTGCTAGTGGTTTGGATTCCCCAGAAATGAACACTGAAGCTTTCTTT.

This clonotype was counted ten times or more. The chain couples TRBV7-6 to TRBJ1-4; D is undetermined. This CDR3 comprises 13 residues. Deletions cut 4 bases from V and 3 bases from J, with 6 bases between. Germline V gene sequence: CDR1 SGHVS, CDR2 FNYEAQ. The CDR3 nucleotides are TGTGCCAGCAGCTCCCGCTCTAATGAAAAACTGTTTTTT. It specifies CASSSRSNEKLFF.

In its sample, this clonotype was seen a few times. The chain has TRBV6-4 and TRBJ2-1, with unresolved D. The CDR3 consists of 13 residues. In germline, CDR1 is MRHNA, CDR2 SNTAGT. The ends were cut back, 5 bases at V and 8 bases at J, with 13 bases in the middle. For the CDR3, the DNA is TGTGCCAGCAGTCCTTCCCTCTATGATGAGCAGTTCTTC. Encoded protein: CASSPSLYDEQFF.

This sequence joins TRBV15 and TRBJ2-2; D not resolved. The CDR3 is made up of 18 amino acids. Germline V gene data show CDR1 as LNHNV and CDR2 as YYDKDF (reference sequence). V dropped 0 bases and J dropped 2 bases, with 16 bases sitting between them. CDR3 nucleotides: TGTGCCACCAGCAGAGAAGGCATTCGGCCAGGCAACACCGGGGAGCTGTTTTTT. It specifies CATSREGIRPGNTGELFF.

The V call is TRBV11-2, the J call TRBJ2-4, with D possibly being TRBD2 (5 bases). The V gene lost 0 bases and the J gene lost 0 bases, with 15 bases spanning the gap. Germline loops: CDR1 SGHAT, CDR2 FQNNGV. CDR3 length: 18 residues. This CDR3 is CASSLEFGVNLAKNIQYF. As DNA, the CDR3 is TGTGCCAGCAGCTTAGAGTTCGGGGTAAATCTAGCCAAAAACATTCAGTACTTC.

This clonotype appeared many times. This chain joins TRBV10-3 and TRBJ1-2; 9 positions match TRBD1. J was trimmed by 6 bases and V by 9 bases; bases with no gene match: 8. CDR3 length: 13 residues. CDR1 and CDR2 (germline): ENHRY, SYGVKD. CDR3 DNA sequence: TGTGCCATGAAATTGGGACAGGGCGATGGCTACACCTTC. Amino acids: CAMKLGQGDGYTF.

The V gene is TRBV11-3, the J gene TRBJ1-4; D perhaps matches TRBD1 (5 bases). The ends were cut back, 2 bases at V and 8 bases at J, with 12 bases in the middle. This CDR3 has 14 residues. Per germline, CDR1 SGHNT and CDR2 YENEEA. DNA of the CDR3: TGTGCCAGCAGCTTACGGAGGGGTGACGAAAAACTGTTTTTT. Amino acid sequence: CASSLRRGDEKLFF.

This clonotype was recorded many times. The rearrangement joins TRBV29-1 to TRBJ2-7; maybe TRBD1 (5 bases). The CDR3 runs to 13 residues. Germline-derived CDR1 and CDR2 are SQVTM and ANQGSEA. V lost 7 bases to trimming and J lost 4 bases, with 17 bases between them. The CDR3 region is CSAQFREGYEQYF. CDR3 coding DNA: TGCAGCGCACAATTCAGGGAAGGGTACGAGCAGTACTTC.

To note about this clonotype: One junction end does not reproduce the germline sequence, and a read error may be involved. This rearrangement joins TRBV12-3 or TRBV12-4 to TRBJ1-1; possibly TRBD1 for D (5 bases). There are 15 residues in the CDR3. The CDR3 reads CASSSDAGQGTEALF. CDR3 nucleotides: TGTGCCAGCAGTTCGGACGCCGGGCAGGGCACTGAAGCTCTCTTT.